What follows are 27 T cell receptor beta chains derived from one specimen sequenced in a study of CD8 T cells in Susac syndrome. An input of roughly 0.5 to 1 ug of RNA was subjected to reverse transcription using random hexamers. TCRdb independently ran MiXCR on the immunoSEQ multiplex PCR reads; one entry per CDR3 protein. The sample consists of about 81,000 distinct CDR3 sequences, approximately 95% of them appearing once. The sample consisted of CD8+ T cells from PBMCs. These receptors all come from a human donor with Susac syndrome.

The chain carries TRBV5-1 and TRBJ2-1; D is unresolved. Per germline, CDR1 SGHRS and CDR2 YFSETQ. The V and J ends lost 9 bases and 7 bases respectively, with 14 bases between them. The CDR3 spans 12 residues. This CDR3 is CATYPPGNEQFF. In DNA form, the CDR3 reads TGCGCCACCTACCCCCCCGGTAATGAGCAGTTCTTC.

V is TRBV19 and J is TRBJ2-7, with D unresolved. The V gene's germline CDR1 is LNHDA and CDR2 SQIVND (reference sequence). The CDR3 is 14 residues long. The V end lost 6 bases, the J end lost 2 bases, and 14 bases lay between the germline ends. The DNA for the CDR3 is TGTGCCAGTAGCCACCCCCCGAGCGCCTACGAGCAGTACTTC. Its protein product is CASSHPPSAYEQYF.

This chain uses TRBV20-1 with TRBJ1-1; D gene uncertain. V was trimmed by 3 bases and J by 2 bases, leaving 13 bases between them. The CDR3 contains 14 residues. CDR1 DFQATT and CDR2 SNEGSKA come from the germline V gene (reference sequence). As DNA, the CDR3 is TGCAGTGCTAGGTCGCGGGGAACTAACACTGAAGCTTTCTTT. Amino acids: CSARSRGTNTEAFF.

J is TRBJ2-2 and V is TRBV3-1, with D perhaps TRBD2 (5 bases). This CDR3 has 20 residues. V was trimmed by 2 bases and J by 5 bases, leaving 27 bases between them. CDR1 and CDR2 (germline): LGHDT, YNNKEL (reference sequence). The CDR3 bases are TGTGCCAGCAGCCAACCCCCCTCCCCTAGCACTCCCCCCGGAACCGGGGAGCTGTTTTTT. Translating it yields CASSQPPSPSTPPGTGELFF.

This rearrangement joins TRBV2 to TRBJ2-7; D gene uncertain. The germline gives CDR1 SNHLY, CDR2 FYNNEI. CDR3 length equals 13 residues. V was cut by 3 bases and J by 6 bases, with 12 bases left in between. The CDR3 here is CASSERDLGEQYF. The CDR3 region has the DNA TGTGCCAGCAGTGAGCGCGATCTCGGCGAGCAGTACTTC. Full variable domain (remainder filled in from reference TRBV2 and TRBJ2-7): EPEVTQTPSHQVTQMGQEVILRCVPISNHLYFYWYRQILGQKVEFLVSFYNNEISEKSEIFDDQFSVERPDGSNFTLKIRSTKLEDSAMYFCASSERDLGEQYFGPGTRLTVT.

V is TRBV5-1 and J is TRBJ1-5; D remains ambiguous. The V gene's germline CDR1 is SGHRS and CDR2 YFSETQ. V was trimmed by 0 bases and J by 0 bases, leaving 7 bases between them. CDR3 length: 15 amino acids. For the CDR3, the DNA is TGCGCCAGCAGCTTGGCCCCAGATAGCAATCAGCCCCAGCATTTT. Amino acids: CASSLAPDSNQPQHF.

The chain carries TRBV6-6 and TRBJ2-2, with a tentative D call TRBD1 (5 bases). Germline V lookup: CDR1 MNHNY, CDR2 SVGAGI (reference sequence). V dropped 4 bases and J dropped 2 bases, with 8 bases sitting between them. The length of the CDR3 is 14 residues. The CDR3 spells CASSFQGNTGELFF. CDR3 in DNA: TGTGCCAGCAGTTTTCAGGGCAACACCGGGGAGCTGTTTTTT.

V is TRBV3-1 and J is TRBJ1-2, with D uncertain. Germline CDR1 LGHDT, CDR2 YNNKEL (reference sequence). Trimming shortened V by 1 base and J by 4 bases, and 22 bases separated the two germline ends. The CDR3 is 18 amino acids. Here the CDR3 DNA reads TGTGCCAGCAGCCAAGGTCCCCCGGGGAGTGAAACGATCTATGGCTACACCTTC. This gives the protein CASSQGPPGSETIYGYTF. Complete variable domain (other parts from reference TRBV3-1 and TRBJ1-2): DTAVSQTPKYLVTQMGNDKSIKCEQNLGHDTMYWYKQDSKKFLKIMFSYNNKELIINETVPNRFSPKSPDKAHLNLHINSLELGDSAVYFCASSQGPPGSETIYGYTFGSGTRLTVV.

This clonotype showed up just once. This sequence joins TRBV19 and TRBJ1-5; D gene ambiguous. Germline V lookup: CDR1 LNHDA, CDR2 SQIVND (reference sequence). With 6 bases removed from V and 1 base from J, the gap between germline ends came to 10 bases. The CDR3 is 14 amino acids. This chain's CDR3 is CASSWYSSNQPQHF. The CDR3, as DNA: TGTGCCAGTAGCTGGTACTCGAGCAATCAGCCCCAGCATTTT.

V gene TRBV7-2 combines with J gene TRBJ1-6; D uncertain. Germline CDR1 reads SGHTA; CDR2 reads FQGNSA. The length of the CDR3 is 14 residues. V lost 1 base and J 5 bases, leaving 6 bases between the germline ends. CDR3: CASSLGRDNSPLHF. The CDR3 DNA follows: TGTGCCAGCAGCTTAGGACGAGATAATTCACCCCTCCACTTT.

The V call is TRBV3-1, the J call TRBJ1-5; D possibly corresponds to TRBD1 (5 bases). CDR1 is LGHDT and CDR2 is YNNKEL in the germline V gene (reference sequence). The length of the CDR3 is 14 residues. Trimming stripped 4 bases from V and 1 base from J, with 8 bases between. CDR3: CASSPDISNQPQHF. CDR3 bases: TGTGCCAGCAGCCCGGACATCAGCAATCAGCCCCAGCATTTT.

This chain links TRBV6-1 with TRBJ1-2; 7 positions match TRBD1. V lost 10 bases to trimming and J lost 0 bases; unmatched junction nucleotides: 14. Germline loops: CDR1 MNHNS, CDR2 SASEGT. The CDR3 runs 16 residues. The CDR3 reads CAIARDSSSANYGYTF. Here the CDR3 DNA reads TGTGCCATCGCCCGGGACAGTTCTTCAGCTAACTATGGCTACACCTTC.

V usage is TRBV20-1 and J usage is TRBJ2-7; TRBD1 is a possible D gene (5 bases). Deletions cut 5 bases from V and 3 bases from J, with 20 bases between. Germline V CDR1 and CDR2: DFQATT, SNEGSKA (reference sequence). This CDR3 comprises 15 residues. The CDR3 coding sequence is TGCAGTGCTCTCACAGGACATACTGTCAACTACGAGCAGTACTTC. Amino acids: CSALTGHTVNYEQYF.

The sample holds one count of this clonotype. The rearrangement links TRBV7-9 to TRBJ2-7; 15 bases map to TRBD2. V was pared by 4 bases and J by 2 bases, with 3 bases of the junction left unmatched. The CDR3 totals 16 residues. Germline loops: CDR1 SEHNR, CDR2 FQNEAQ (reference sequence). The CDR3 nucleotides are TGTGCCAGCAGCTCTTGGACTAGCGGGAGGGCCTACGAGCAGTACTTC. Residues: CASSSWTSGRAYEQYF.

The genes are TRBV5-4 and TRBJ1-5; 8 bases are a match to TRBD1. The CDR3 contains 14 residues. V shed 4 bases, J shed 6 bases, and the junction held 6 bases outside the gene matches. Germline V gene data show CDR1 as SGHNT and CDR2 as YYREEE (reference sequence). CDR3 region: CASSDGTGGQPQHF. CDR3 coding DNA: TGTGCCAGCAGCGACGGGACAGGTGGTCAGCCCCAGCATTTT.

This clonotype was found once. CDR3 coding DNA: TGTGCCAGCAGTGAAAGGGGATTTGCCACTGAAGCTTTCTTT. Protein: CASSERGFATEAFF. The chain employs TRBV28 and TRBJ1-1; D is possibly TRBD1 (5 bases). Germline-derived CDR1 and CDR2 are MDHEN and SYDVKM. The V and J ends lost 5 bases and 4 bases respectively, with 14 bases between them. The CDR3 is 14 residues long.

The chain recombines TRBV3-1 with TRBJ2-7; no definite D call. Germline CDR1 reads LGHDT; CDR2 reads YNNKEL (reference sequence). This CDR3 is 12 amino acids long. The ends were cut back, 3 bases at V and 6 bases at J, with 9 bases in the middle. The CDR3 sequence: CASSQWKLEQYF. The DNA of the CDR3 is TGTGCCAGCAGCCAGTGGAAGCTCGAGCAGTACTTC.

The chain carries TRBV27 and TRBJ2-7, with 7 bases fitting TRBD1. This CDR3 has 15 residues. The V gene end was trimmed by 2 bases and the J gene end by 2 bases; junction bases not matched to a gene: 6. In germline, CDR1 is MNHEY, CDR2 SMNVEV (reference sequence). The CDR3 region is CASSLGPGQTYEQYF. The CDR3 coding sequence is TGTGCCAGCAGTTTAGGCCCGGGACAGACCTACGAGCAGTACTTC.

The rearrangement joins TRBV28 to TRBJ2-3; 8 bases align to TRBD2. J lost 0 bases, V lost 4 bases, and 6 bases had no gene match. Germline CDR1 reads MDHEN; CDR2 reads SYDVKM. The CDR3 has 16 residues. CDR3: CASSSTSGPSTDTQYF. The CDR3 DNA reads TGTGCCAGCAGTTCAACTAGCGGACCTAGCACAGATACGCAGTATTTT.

This clonotype was recorded once. The V and J genes are TRBV19 and TRBJ2-5; 7 positions match TRBD2. This CDR3 contains 13 residues. V shed 3 bases and J 13 bases; nucleotides not matched to a gene: 11. Germline V gene data show CDR1 as LNHDA and CDR2 as SQIVND (reference sequence). The CDR3 nucleotides read TGTGCCAGTAGTATCGGACTAGTGCGAGACCTGTACTTC. This codes for CASSIGLVRDLYF.

V usage is TRBV7-8 and J usage is TRBJ2-1; no reliable D call. V gave up 6 bases and J gave up 5 bases, with 5 bases separating them. CDR1 is SGHVS and CDR2 is FQNEAQ in the germline V gene. The CDR3 sequence is 11 residues long. The DNA for the CDR3 is TGTGCCAGCAGGGGCAACAATGAGCAGTTCTTC. It is translated as CASRGNNEQFF.

The genes are TRBV27 and TRBJ1-5; 8 bases agree with TRBD1. The CDR3 covers 16 residues. CDR1 and CDR2 (germline): MNHEY, SMNVEV (reference sequence). V gave up 5 bases and J gave up 0 bases; unmatched junction bases: 6. The CDR3 spells CASSLWTGYSNQPQHF. For the CDR3, the DNA is TGTGCCAGCAGTCTCTGGACAGGGTATAGCAATCAGCCCCAGCATTTT.

This clonotype was detected once. The V gene is TRBV5-6, the J gene TRBJ2-1; 8 nucleotides align to TRBD1. With V trimmed by 4 bases and J by 7 bases, 7 bases remained unmatched. CDR1 and CDR2 from the germline V gene are SGHDT and YYEEEE. There are 14 residues in the CDR3. The CDR3 nucleotides are TGTGCCAGCAGCCCAGGACAGGGCAAAAATGAGCAGTTCTTC. This sequence encodes CASSPGQGKNEQFF. Complete variable domain (other parts from reference TRBV5-6 and TRBJ2-1): DAGVTQSPTHLIKTRGQQVTLRCSPKSGHDTVSWYQQALGQGPQFIFQYYEEEERQRGNFPDRFSGHQFPNYSSELNVNALLLGDSALYLCASSPGQGKNEQFFGPGTRLTVL.

V is TRBV7-9 and J is TRBJ2-7; D is undetermined. The V end lost 1 base, the J end lost 4 bases, and 11 bases lay between the germline ends. The germline CDR1 and CDR2 sequences are SEHNR and FQNEAQ (reference sequence). This CDR3 is built from 14 residues. In DNA form, the CDR3 reads TGTGCCAGCAGCTTAGTAGAACGGCCTTACGAGCAGTACTTC. It yields the protein CASSLVERPYEQYF.

The chain recombines TRBV5-4 with TRBJ2-3, with D perhaps matching TRBD1 or TRBD2 (6 bases each). Germline values: CDR1 SGHNT, CDR2 YYREEE (reference sequence). There are 17 residues in the CDR3. V was trimmed by 1 base and J by 4 bases, leaving 19 bases between them. The CDR3 coding sequence is TGTGCCAGCAGCTTGTCTAACAGGGAGGTGTTCGCAGATACGCAGTATTTT. Translating it yields CASSLSNREVFADTQYF.

J is TRBJ2-7 and V is TRBV19; 10 bases match TRBD2. The CDR3 covers 14 residues. In germline, CDR1 is LNHDA, CDR2 SQIVND (reference sequence). The V and J ends lost 5 bases and 6 bases, in that order; junction bases with no gene match: 7. The CDR3 protein is CASSVGLAALEQYF. CDR3 nucleotides: TGTGCCAGTAGTGTCGGACTAGCGGCCCTCGAGCAGTACTTC.

The J gene is TRBJ2-3, the V gene TRBV3-1; D uncertain. CDR3 size: 12 residues. CDR1 is LGHDT, CDR2 YNNKEL, per germline (reference sequence). Trimming stripped 6 bases from V and 5 bases from J, with 9 bases between. The CDR3, as DNA: TGTGCCAGCAGTAAATTAGGAGATACGCAGTATTTT. This sequence encodes CASSKLGDTQYF.